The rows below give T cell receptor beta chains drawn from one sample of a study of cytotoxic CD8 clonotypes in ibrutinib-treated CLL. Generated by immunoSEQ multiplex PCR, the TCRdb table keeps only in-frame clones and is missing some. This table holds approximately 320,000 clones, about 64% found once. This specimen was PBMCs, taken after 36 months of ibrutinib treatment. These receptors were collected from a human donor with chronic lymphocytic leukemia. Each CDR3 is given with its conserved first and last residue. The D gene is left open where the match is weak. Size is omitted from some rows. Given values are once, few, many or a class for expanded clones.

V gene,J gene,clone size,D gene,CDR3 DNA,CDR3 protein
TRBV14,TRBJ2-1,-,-,TGTGCCAGCAGCCAAGCAGGCAGGGGCGGGGCTAATGAGCAGTTCTTC,CASSQAGRGGANEQFF
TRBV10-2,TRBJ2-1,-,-,TGCGCCAGCAGACCCGCCGGGGCTAGGGATGAGCAGTTCTTC,CASRPAGARDEQFF
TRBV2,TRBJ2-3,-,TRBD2,TGTGCCAGCAAGGAGAGCGGGGGGGCCGAACCAGATACGCAGTATTTT,CASKESGGAEPDTQYF
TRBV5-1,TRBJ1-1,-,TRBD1,TGCGCCAGCAGGGGACAGAATGAAGCTTTCTTT,CASRGQNEAFF
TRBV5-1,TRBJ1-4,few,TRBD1,TGCGCCAGCAGCAAGGGACAGGGTATAACATCGCATGAAAAACTGTTTTTT,CASSKGQGITSHEKLFF
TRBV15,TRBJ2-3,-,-,TGTGCCACCAGCAGAGATCTCGGCGCAGATACGCAGTATTTT,CATSRDLGADTQYF
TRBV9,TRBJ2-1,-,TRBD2,TGTGCCAGCAGCGTAGATGCGGGACTAGCGGGATTATGGCAGTTCTTC,CASSVDAGLAGLWQFF
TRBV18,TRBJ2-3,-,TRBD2,TGTGCCAGCTCACCACTCCCGACTAGCCCTTCTAGTTTCACAGATACGCAGTATTTT,CASSPLPTSPSSFTDTQYF
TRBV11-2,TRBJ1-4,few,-,TGTGCCAGCAGCTTCCCGGGGCAGGGAGGCGGCGAAAAACTGTTTTTT,CASSFPGQGGGEKLFF
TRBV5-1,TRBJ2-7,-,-,TGCGCCAGCACCCTTACTTCGGGAGTGTCCTACGAGCAGTACTTC,CASTLTSGVSYEQYF
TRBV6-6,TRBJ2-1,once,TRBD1,TGTGCCAGCAGTTACGGACAGGGGGGACGAAATGAGCAGTTCTTC,CASSYGQGGRNEQFF
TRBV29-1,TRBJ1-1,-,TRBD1,TGCAGCGGCTGGACAGGGCCGACTGAAGCTTTCTTT,CSGWTGPTEAFF
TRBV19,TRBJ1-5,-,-,TGTGCCAGCCCTAAGGGCGGTTACAATCAGCCCCAGCATTTT,CASPKGGYNQPQHF
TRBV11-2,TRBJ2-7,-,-,TGTGCCAGCAGCCCCGGACTCTCCTACGAGCAGTACTTC,CASSPGLSYEQYF
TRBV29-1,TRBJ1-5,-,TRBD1,TGCAGCGTCGGACAGGGGGCTCAGCCCCAGCATTTT,CSVGQGAQPQHF
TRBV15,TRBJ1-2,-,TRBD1,TGTGCCACCAGCAGAGATAGCGGACCGAGGGGGCGAAATGATGGCTACACCTTC,CATSRDSGPRGRNDGYTF
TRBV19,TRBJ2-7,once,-,TGTGCCAGTAGTATGGGGCCAAGGGATTCCTACGAGCAGTACTTC,CASSMGPRDSYEQYF
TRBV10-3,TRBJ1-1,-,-,TGTGCCATCAGTGATTTAGGTGAAGCTTTCTTT,CAISDLGEAFF
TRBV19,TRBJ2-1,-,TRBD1,TGTGCCAGTAGTATCCTGGGACAGGGTAATGAGCAGTTCTTC,CASSILGQGNEQFF
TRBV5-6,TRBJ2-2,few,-,TGTGCCAGCAGCTTGAGCGTCCCCGGGGAGCTGTTTTTT,CASSLSVPGELFF
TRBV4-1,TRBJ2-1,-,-,TGCGCCAGCAGTTACGGGGGAATCTCCTACAATGAGCAGTTCTTC,CASSYGGISYNEQFF
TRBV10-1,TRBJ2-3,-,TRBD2,TGCGCCATCCAGCGGGGTGAGGGAGATACGCAGTATTTT,CAIQRGEGDTQYF
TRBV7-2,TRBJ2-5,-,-,TGTGCCAGCAGCCCTACCCGCGGGAAAGAGACCCAGTACTTC,CASSPTRGKETQYF
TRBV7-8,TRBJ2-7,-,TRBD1,TGTGCCAGCAGCTTAGTAGGGACAGGGGGCTACGAGCAGTACTTC,CASSLVGTGGYEQYF
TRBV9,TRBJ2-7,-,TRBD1,TGTGCCAGCAGCCCACGGACAGGGGGGTACGAGCAGTACTTC,CASSPRTGGYEQYF
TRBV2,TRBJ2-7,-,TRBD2,TGTGCCAGCAGTGGGACTAGCGAGGCCTACGAGCAGTACTTC,CASSGTSEAYEQYF
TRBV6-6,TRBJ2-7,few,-,TGTGCCAGCAGTTACCGGGGAATCGAGCAGTACTTC,CASSYRGIEQYF
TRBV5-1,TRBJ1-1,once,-,TGCGCCAGCAGCTTGGTGGGGGGAGATATGAACACTGAAGCTTTCTTT,CASSLVGGDMNTEAFF
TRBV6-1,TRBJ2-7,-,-,TGTGCCAGCAGTGAAGCTCCTAATGAGCAGTACTTC,CASSEAPNEQYF
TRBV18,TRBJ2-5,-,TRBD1,TGTGCCAGCTCACACCGGGACAGCCAAGAGACCCAGTACTTC,CASSHRDSQETQYF
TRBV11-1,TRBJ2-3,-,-,TGTGCCAGCAGCCCTCGTGGGGATACGCAGTATTTT,CASSPRGDTQYF
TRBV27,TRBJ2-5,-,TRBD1,TGTGCCAGCAGTCACTCAGGGGGTGGGGCAGAGACCCAGTACTTC,CASSHSGGGAETQYF
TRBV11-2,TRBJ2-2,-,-,TGTGCCAGCAGGAGACAGATCCTCACCGGGGAGCTGTTTTTT,CASRRQILTGELFF
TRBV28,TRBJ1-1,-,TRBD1,TGTGCCAGCAGTTTTCGGGGTCGGGACAGGCCGAACACTGAAGCTTTCTTT,CASSFRGRDRPNTEAFF
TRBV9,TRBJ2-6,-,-,TGTGCCAGCAGCGTGTCGGTAATGGGAGGGGCCAACGTCCTGACTTTC,CASSVSVMGGANVLTF
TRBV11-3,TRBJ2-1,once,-,TGTGCCAGCAGCCTAGTACAGGGTTCCCTCAATGAGCAGTTCTTC,CASSLVQGSLNEQFF
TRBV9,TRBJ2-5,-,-,TGTGCCAGCAGCGTAGGTGGGGAGACCCAGTACTTC,CASSVGGETQYF
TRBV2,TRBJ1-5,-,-,TGTGCCAGCAGGGGGAGGGATTTGTATAGCAATCAGCCCCAGCATTTT,CASRGRDLYSNQPQHF
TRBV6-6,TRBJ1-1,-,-,TGTGCCAGCAGTTACGGAGTAGGGAAAGCTTTCTTT,CASSYGVGKAFF
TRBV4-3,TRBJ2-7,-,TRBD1,TGCGCCAGCAGCCAAGATGGCAGGGGGCACTACGAGCAGTACTTC,CASSQDGRGHYEQYF
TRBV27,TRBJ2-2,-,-,TGTGCCAGCAGTCCCCTGACTCCCACCGGGGAGCTGTTTTTT,CASSPLTPTGELFF
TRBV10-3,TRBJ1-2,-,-,TGTGCCATCAGTGAGGGGCTTACCTCTAACTATGGCTACACCTTC,CAISEGLTSNYGYTF
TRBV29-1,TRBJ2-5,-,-,TGCAGCGTTAATGTCGGGGGTGAGACCCAGTACTTC,CSVNVGGETQYF
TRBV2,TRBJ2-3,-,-,TGTGCCAGCAGTGCCCTGCCCCCCACAGATACGCAGTATTTT,CASSALPPTDTQYF
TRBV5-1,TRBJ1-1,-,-,TGCGCCAGCAGCTTGTTCGGGGGTGACGCTGAAGCTTTCTTT,CASSLFGGDAEAFF
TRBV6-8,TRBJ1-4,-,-,TGTGCCAGCAGTTTTGAAAAACTGTTTTTT,CASSFEKLFF
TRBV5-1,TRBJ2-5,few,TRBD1,TGCGCCAGCAGCCGCGACAGGGGCACACAAGAGACCCAGTACTTC,CASSRDRGTQETQYF
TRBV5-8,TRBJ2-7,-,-,TGTGCCAGCAGCTTGACTAGGGGGGGCGAGCAGTACTTC,CASSLTRGGEQYF
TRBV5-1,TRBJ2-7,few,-,TGCGCCAGCAGCTCCAATTACGAGCAGTACTTC,CASSSNYEQYF
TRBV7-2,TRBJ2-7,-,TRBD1,TGTGCCAGCAGCAAACCCCGGGACAGGGATAACGAGCAGTACTTC,CASSKPRDRDNEQYF
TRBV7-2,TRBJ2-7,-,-,TGTGCCAGCAGCTTCGGGGGGCAGAACGAGCAGTACTTC,CASSFGGQNEQYF